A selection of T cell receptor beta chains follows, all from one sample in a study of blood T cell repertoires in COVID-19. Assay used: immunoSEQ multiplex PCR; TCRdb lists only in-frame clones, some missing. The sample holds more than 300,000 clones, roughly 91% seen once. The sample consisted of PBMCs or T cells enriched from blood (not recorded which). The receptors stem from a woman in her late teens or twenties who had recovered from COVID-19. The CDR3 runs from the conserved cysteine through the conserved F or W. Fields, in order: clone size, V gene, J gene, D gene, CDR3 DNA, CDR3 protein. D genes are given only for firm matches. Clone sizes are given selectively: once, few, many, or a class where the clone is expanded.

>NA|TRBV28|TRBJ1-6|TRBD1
TGTGCCAGCAGTTTCGACAGGGCTCGGAATTCACCCCTCCACTTT
CASSFDRARNSPLHF
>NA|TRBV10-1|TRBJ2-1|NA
TGCGCCAGCAGTGAGTCCCCGCGGCCAGACAATGAGCAGTTCTTC
CASSESPRPDNEQFF
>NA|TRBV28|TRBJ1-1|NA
TGTACCACCGGGGACTCGAACACTGAAGCTTTCTTT
CTTGDSNTEAFF
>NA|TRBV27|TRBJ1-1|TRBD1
TGTGCCAGCAGACCGACAGGGGGAAGTACTGAAGCTTTCTTT
CASRPTGGSTEAFF
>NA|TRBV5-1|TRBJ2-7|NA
TGCGCCAGCAGCTTGGTTAGTCCAGGGGTGGCCTACGAGCAGTACTTC
CASSLVSPGVAYEQYF
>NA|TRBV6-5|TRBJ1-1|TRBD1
TGTGCCAGCAGTTACTCGGGGGGACAGGATACTTTCTTT
CASSYSGGQDTFF
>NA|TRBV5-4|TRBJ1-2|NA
TGTGCCAGCAGCTTGGCAGGGGCGCTTGGCTACACCTTC
CASSLAGALGYTF
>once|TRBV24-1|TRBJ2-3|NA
TGTGCCACCAGTGATTCTAGACGGCCTGAGGGGGTCTTCACGCAGTATTTT
CATSDSRRPEGVFTQYF
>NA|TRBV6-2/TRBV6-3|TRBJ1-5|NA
TGTGCCAGCAGTTATCCCTCCGGCTTCCAGGGGAATCAGCCCCAGCATTTT
CASSYPSGFQGNQPQHF
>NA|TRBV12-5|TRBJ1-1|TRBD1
TGTGCTAGTGGTTTGGGACAGGGTGGCGGCACTGAAGCTTTCTTT
CASGLGQGGGTEAFF
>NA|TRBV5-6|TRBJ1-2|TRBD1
TGTGCCAGCAGCTTGTTGGGACAGAGCAGGAACTATGGCTACACCTTC
CASSLLGQSRNYGYTF
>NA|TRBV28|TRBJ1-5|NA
TGTGCCAGCAGTCCGGAGACAGCGGGAAATAGCAATCAGCCCCAGCATTTT
CASSPETAGNSNQPQHF
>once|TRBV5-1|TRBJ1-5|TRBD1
TGCGCCAGCAGCTCGGGACAGGGAAGCAATCAGCCCCAGCATTTT
CASSSGQGSNQPQHF
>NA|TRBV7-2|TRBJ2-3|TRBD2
TGTGCCAGCAGCTTTTTGACTAGCGGGGGGAGGTCAGATACGCAGTATTTT
CASSFLTSGGRSDTQYF
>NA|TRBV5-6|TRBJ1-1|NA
TGTGCCAGCAGCTGGGGGGACGGTGAAGCTTTCTTT
CASSWGDGEAFF
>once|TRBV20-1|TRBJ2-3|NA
TGCAGTGCTAGTCGGAACAGGCGCACAGATACGCAGTATTTT
CSASRNRRTDTQYF
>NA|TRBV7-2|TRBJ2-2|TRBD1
TGTGCCAGCAGCTTCATGACAGGGGACGACACCGGGGAGCTGTTTTTT
CASSFMTGDDTGELFF
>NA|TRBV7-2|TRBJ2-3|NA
TGTGCCAGCAGCGCACGACTAGCTGGGGGCGCAGATACGCAGTATTTT
CASSARLAGGADTQYF
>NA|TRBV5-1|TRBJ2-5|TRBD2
TGCGCCAGCAGCTTGGGGAGTAGCGGGGGCCAAGAGACCCAGTACTTC
CASSLGSSGGQETQYF
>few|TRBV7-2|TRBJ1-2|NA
TGTGCCAGCAGCTTACAGGGCTCGCCGGGCTATGGCTACACCTTC
CASSLQGSPGYGYTF
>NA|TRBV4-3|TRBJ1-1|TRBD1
TGCGCCAGCAGCCACCGGGACAGGGGACCTGAAGCTTTCTTT
CASSHRDRGPEAFF
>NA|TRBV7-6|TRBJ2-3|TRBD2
TGTGCCAGCAGCCAGACTAGCGGGTCTACGCAGTATTTT
CASSQTSGSTQYF
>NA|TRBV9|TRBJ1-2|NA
TGTGCCAGCAGCCCTAGGACTGTTAACTATGGCTACACCTTC
CASSPRTVNYGYTF
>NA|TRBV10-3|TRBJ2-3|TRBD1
TGTGCCATCAGCCGGGACAGCACCACAGATACGCAGTATTTT
CAISRDSTTDTQYF
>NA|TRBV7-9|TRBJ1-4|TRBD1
TGTGCCAGCAGCCCCACCGGGACAGGAGCCGGTAATGAAAAACTGTTTTTT
CASSPTGTGAGNEKLFF
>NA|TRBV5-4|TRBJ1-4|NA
TGTGCCAGCAGCTTGTACGGGGGGCGGTCCGAAAAACTGTTTTTT
CASSLYGGRSEKLFF
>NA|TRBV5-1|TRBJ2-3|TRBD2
TGCGCCAGCGTCTGGGGCGGGAAGCGGGGGCCTCGGGAAGGTACAGATACGCAGTATTTT
CASVWGGKRGPREGTDTQYF
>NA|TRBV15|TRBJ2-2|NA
TGTGCCACCAGCCCGAGAGGCGGGGAAGGTGTCCTTACGGGGGAGCTGTTTTTT
CATSPRGGEGVLTGELFF
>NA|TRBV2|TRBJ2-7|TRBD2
TGTGCCAGCAGGGACCAACTAGCACTCGCGGGAGGCGAGCAGTACTTC
CASRDQLALAGGEQYF
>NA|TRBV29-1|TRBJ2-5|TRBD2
TGCAGCGTTTTGAAAGCGGGGGGGTACCAAGAGACCCAGTACTTC
CSVLKAGGYQETQYF
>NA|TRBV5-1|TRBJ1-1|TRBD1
TGCGCCAGCAGCGCGGTGGACAGGGGTAACACTGAAGCTTTCTTT
CASSAVDRGNTEAFF
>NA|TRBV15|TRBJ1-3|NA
TGTGCCACCAGCAGAGAAAACAGGGCCGGAAACACCATATATTTT
CATSRENRAGNTIYF